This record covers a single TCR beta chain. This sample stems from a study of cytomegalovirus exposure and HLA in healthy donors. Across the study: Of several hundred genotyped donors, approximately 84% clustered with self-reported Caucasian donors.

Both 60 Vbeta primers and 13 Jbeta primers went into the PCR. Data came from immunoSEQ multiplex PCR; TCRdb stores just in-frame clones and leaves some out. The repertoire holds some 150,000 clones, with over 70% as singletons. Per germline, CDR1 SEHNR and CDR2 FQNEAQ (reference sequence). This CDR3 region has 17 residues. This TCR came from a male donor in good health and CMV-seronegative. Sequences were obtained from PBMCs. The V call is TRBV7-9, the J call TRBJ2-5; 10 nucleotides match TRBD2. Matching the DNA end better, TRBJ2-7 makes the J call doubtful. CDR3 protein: CASSRPGLAESAYEQYF. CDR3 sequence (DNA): TGTGCCAGCAGCCGTCCCGGACTAGCGGAATCCGCCTACGAGCAGTACTTC.